This record covers a single T cell receptor (beta chain). The data were taken from a study of shared T cell receptors in the human thymus. Profiled with immunoSEQ multiplex PCR; TCRdb holds only in-frame clones, not every one. The table shows over 450,000 clones, with around three quarters occurring only once. This CDR3 is built from 16 residues. Germline V gene data show CDR1 as SEHNR and CDR2 as FQNEAQ (reference sequence). The J segment lost 5 bases and the V segment lost 3 bases, leaving 9 bases of the junction unmatched. These data also formed part of another study, on human thymus T cells. This second study notes: Infants, healthy and Finnish, who were having corrective surgery for congenital heart defects served as donors. Obtained as resections during corrective heart surgery, the thymus tissue was then studied. Related work showed strongly overlapping thymic repertoires across unrelated individuals.

Input material: thymocytes. The receptor was isolated from a boy younger than two with a congenital heart defect. The chain joins TRBV7-9 to TRBJ2-1, with 8 nucleotides matching TRBD2. DNA for the CDR3: TGTGCCAGCAGCTTGGGTTTGCTAGCGGGCGACAATGAGCAGTTCTTC. Protein product: CASSLGLLAGDNEQFF.